The sequence of this T cell receptor beta chain was determined in a study of vaccination and CD4 T cells after COVID-19 (dated by TCRdb to the early 2020s). Regarding the study in general: SARS-CoV-2 positivity had been established in the convalescent patients by nasal swab PCR, and mild disease was recorded in under ten of these patients and severe disease in one. In ten to eleven COVID-19 convalescent patients and a few infection-naive healthy vaccine recipients, the spike-specific CD4+ TCR repertoire before mRNA vaccination was compared with the repertoire after mRNA vaccination. Each participant got two doses of either the Pfizer-BioNTech BNT162b2 vaccine (n=8) or the Moderna mRNA-1273 vaccine (n=2). As controls, cultures received a CEFX viral epitope pool (the positive control), an HIV-1 Nef peptide pool (the negative control), or no peptide at all. For stimulating the cultures, overlapping spike peptide pools were used, derived from SARS-CoV-2 as well as from the common cold coronaviruses HCoV-NL63, HCoV-OC43 and HCoV-229E. Post-COVID blood samples from convalescent patients were collected a median of about 100 days after diagnosis, with a range of 35 to 161 days. Post-vaccine blood samples were collected a median of around 2.5 months after the second vaccine dose, ranging from roughly 12 to 250 days. In the convalescent cohort there were six males and four females, among whom were two Hispanic individuals, seven Caucasians, two Asians and one multiracial person.

As to this clonotype: The clone's antigen remains unknown. No much larger clone exists at a distance of one base, and base qualities are not known.

The sample's treatment or condition label, decoded: approximately 9-day PBMC culture with coronavirus spike peptide pools or control peptides (ViraFEST assay). The study used the ViraFEST assay, which expanded antigen-specific T cells with peptide pools and then identified expanded clonotypes by TCR sequencing. The positive SARS-CoV-2 PCR tests of the convalescent patients were dated from March to December 2020, before the Alpha, Beta and Delta variants emerged in the United States. Each well held about 2 million PBMCs cultured in IMDM containing around 5% human AB serum and around 10 IU/ml IL-2, with 8.5 to 10 ug/ml peptide pools added. Half of the culture medium was replaced with fresh IL-2-containing medium on days 3 and 7. Once the cells had been in culture for over 9 days, the EasySep CD4+ T cell isolation kit was used to isolate CD4+ T cells by negative selection. Ficoll-Paque Plus gradient centrifugation was used to isolate PBMCs from whole blood, and the isolated PBMCs were then either used fresh or cryopreserved at -140C. Culture conditions were generally each tested in triplicate wells.

The paper as a whole reports these results and caveats: In convalescent patients, a median 86.3% of post-vaccine SARS-CoV-2-reactive clones were detected only after vaccination, and vaccine-specific priming was suggested by this finding. The study included relatively few convalescent patients and did not analyze early timepoints after natural infection. In convalescent patients, nearly all vaccine-specific clones (304 of 307) were found to be mono-reactive for SARS-CoV-2 spike rather than cross-reactive with common cold coronaviruses. The median count of SARS-CoV-2-reactive clonotypes went up from 20 to 25 after infection to 38 after vaccination, although the change was not significant.

Library prep was done by PCR. At the Johns Hopkins FTIC core, DNA from the cultured CD4+ T cells underwent TCR sequencing with the Oncomine TCR Beta short-read assay. Genomic DNA was extracted from the cultured CD4+ T cells with the QIAamp micro DNA kit. Oncomine TCR Beta libraries made from cultured CD4+ T cells were pooled using unique dual indexes and sequenced on an Illumina iSeq 100. The paper's processing steps were these. Non-productive sequences were filtered out, and CDR3s that did not start with C, did not end with F or W, or were shorter than 7 amino acids were discarded. The MANAFEST web application identified antigen-specific clonotypes by comparing peptide-stimulated wells against reference wells and other culture wells. Positive clones required FDR below 0.05, an odds ratio above 5, and productive frequency above 0.1% in at least two of three replicate wells. Cross-reactive clonotypes were defined as significantly expanded in both SARS-CoV-2 spike wells and at least one common cold coronavirus spike condition. Using R version 3.6.1, CDR3 homology was evaluated through Levenshtein distances (stringdist) along with unrooted phylogenetic trees (ape). TCRdb reanalyzed the raw reads on its own, using fastp at Q25 for trimming and MiXCR for clone calling, and kept in-frame beta chains. Rows merge per CDR3 protein into single entries with the most common DNA and genes. TCRdb's processing, not the authors' own work, is the source of the V and J calls. In all, the sample holds about 18,000 distinct CDR3 sequences, and roughly 48% of those were seen once. The biggest ten clones account for 9.5% to 13% of the sample.

V drops 4 bases and J drops 8 bases, leaving 14 bases in between. Reading from cysteine to phenylalanine, the CDR3 counts 13 amino acids. Of the read, only the CDR3 DNA is kept; its 39 bases are in frame from base 1. From the germline V gene, CDR1 is MNHEY and CDR2 is SVGAGI. The chain is encoded by TRBV6-5 joined to TRBJ1-2, with no reliable assignment of the D segment. This TCR came from a human donor who had recovered from COVID-19. The starting material was CD4+ T cells from blood, cultured in vitro, obtained before SARS-CoV-2 vaccination. The nucleotides are TGTGCCAGCAGTTCTACGATGGCGCGAGGCTACACCTTC. It translates to CASSSTMARGYTF.